This T cell receptor beta chain comes out of a study of cytomegalovirus exposure and HLA in healthy donors (dated by TCRdb to the late 2010s). General notes on the study: An earlier analysis of roughly 500 of the donors reported approximately 270 Gb of sequence data and 117 million unique TCR beta sequences from about 179 million T cells. Four to six DR-DQ haplotypes were handled as single units for association and clustering, since linkage in the cohort was strong. Donor age, sex, ethnicity and CMV serostatus were collected together with the repertoire data. Typing coverage differed by locus: A, B, C, DRB1 and DQB1 were typed in roughly 620-630 donors, DQA1 in 522, DPA1 in some 610, and DPB1 in 450 to 480. Using immunosequencing, the study profiled T cell repertoires from 500 to 800 subjects and related those repertoires to cytomegalovirus serostatus. A separate validation cohort of over a hundred different subjects was used in addition to the approximately 700-subject first cohort. Of the 300 to 450 genotyped donors, 65% to 90% were placed in the genetic ancestry cluster associated with self-reported Caucasian donors. HLA typing included class I and class II loci at four-digit resolution. Rather than drawing on any new phenotypic data, the later analysis identified candidate immune exposures from TCR beta sequences and the way those sequences occurred across donors. The aim of the study was to test whether cataloging public T cell receptors could identify signatures of past pathogen exposure. Genome-wide SNP genotypes for about three fifths of the roughly 670 donors were used in a later genetic analysis, which treated that subset as a discovery cohort. Among 300 to 450 genotyped donors of the cohort, an average of approximately 240,000 unique TCR beta nucleotide sequences were sequenced per donor, about a sixth of them non-productive. In a later analysis, previously published TCR beta repertoires from several hundred donors were re-analyzed and high-resolution HLA genotyping was added so that TCR occurrence patterns could be studied. An early release covering around 630 HLA-typed donors comprised about 290 gigabases of sequencing data and tens of millions of unique TCR sequences. To predict cytomegalovirus infection status, the study combined high-throughput TCR immunosequencing, statistical association of individual TCRs with disease status, and machine learning. To decide whether each TCR beta V gene segment behaved as functional or pseudogenic, an earlier analysis of nearly 600 of the donors relied on high-throughput TCR beta sequencing. Every repertoire in the discovery cohort had been generated on one and the same sequencing platform. Results and caveats for the whole study, not just this receptor: Most CMV-associated TCR beta chains appeared to be HLA-restricted in a later analysis, and the HLA associations seemed to be driven largely by CMV exposure. About 17 rarely observed V segments, including chromosome 9 orphons, were excluded from the earlier analysis of approximately 500 of the donors because counts were too low. Linkage disequilibrium might explain the correlated functional status among segregating V segments, but an unknown experimental factor could not be excluded. The authors suggested that the approach could potentially be generalized to other disease states and immunological phenotypes. For the cohort, immune exposure information was limited to CMV serostatus. In a later analysis, around 15,000 TCR beta sequences were associated with specific HLA alleles at a false discovery rate of 0.05. Some IMGT-functional V segments, including TRBV6-2 and TRBV6-3, could not be distinguished by the 87-base-pair reads and were therefore excluded. Sequencing depth was assumed to be roughly uniform across donors in the presence/absence analyses, though that assumption may not hold. The study listed 164 TCR beta chains as associated with cytomegalovirus. In vitro tests confirmed that a few of the cytomegalovirus-associated TCR beta chains recognize cytomegalovirus antigens. A group of highly shared sequence variants was considered likely to be a technical artifact of the sequencing pipeline. In a later genetic analysis, fewer N-insertions in productive TCRs were reported among donors in an Asian-associated ancestry cluster than the 666-donor mean. The classifier was reported to diagnose cytomegalovirus status with high specificity and sensitivity in both the original and validation cohorts. An association between a missense DCLRE1C variant and V-gene and J-gene trimming of TCR beta chains was found in a later genetic analysis and replicated in an independent cohort. A further reported finding was that TCR beta sequences accurately predicted the HLA-A and HLA-B alleles for most subjects in the first cohort. A later analysis found that HLA-associated TCR beta chains were more clonally expanded and had lower generation probabilities than equally common non-associated chains. Most TCR sequences were seen in very few donors, while some public TCRs were found in many individuals. In a later analysis, the rate of TCR association differed among HLA loci, with DRB1 alleles having the most associated TCRs and HLA-C alleles having the fewest. According to a later analysis, parvovirus B19, influenza, CMV and Epstein-Barr virus appeared linked to several top co-occurrence clusters. Broadly in line with IMGT annotations, most TCR beta V segments showed up in productive rearrangements about 87% or about 30% of the time in an earlier analysis of 587 of the donors. Only TCR beta chains were sequenced in this cohort, and the absence of alpha or paired-chain data limited detectable features. When HLA alleles, especially DR and DQ, strongly co-occurred, TCR associations were difficult to assign to individual alleles. Because some donors lacked HLA typing at each locus, the association tests relied only on the typed subset.

As concerns this clone: Its antigen has not been determined.

The library was generated by the immunoSEQ multiplex PCR assay. A mixture of 60 forward primers for TCR Vbeta segments and 13 reverse primers for TCR Jbeta segments was used in the multiplex PCR. Amplification of the CDR3 region of rearranged TCR beta genes was performed with a multiplex PCR assay on genomic DNA. Amplified TCR beta libraries were sequenced as 87-base-pair reads on the Illumina HiSeq System. Turning to the authors' computational methods: A later analysis counted approximately 84 million unique TCR beta chains across the 690 or so repertoires, and roughly 9.9 million of these chains were shared by at least two donors. Raw reads were error-corrected and collapsed into unique sequences by a nearest-neighbor algorithm in which closely related sequences were merged to remove PCR and sequencing errors. CDR3 sequences were aligned to IMGT reference sequences to assign V, D and J gene segments. For a sequence to be retained, at least a six-nucleotide match to both a V gene segment and a J gene segment was required. A rearrangement counted as productive if the CDR3 had no stop codons and remained in frame with V and J, and every other rearrangement counted as non-productive. Following IMGT convention, CDR3 was defined as the stretch from the second conserved V-encoded cysteine up to the conserved J-encoded phenylalanine. In an earlier analysis of 550 to 650 of the donors, sequences lacking an unambiguous match to a single V gene segment were excluded. An earlier analysis of fewer than 750 of the donors classified V segments as functional when productive rearrangements were above 56.7% and as segregating when the standard deviation between donors was above 5%. To diagnose cytomegalovirus status from the catalog of TCR beta chain sequences, a statistical classification framework was built. V and J gene assignment, in a later analysis, came from comparing TCR nucleotide sequences with IMGT/GENE-DB human TR gene sequences. In a later analysis, CDR3 sequences and most-parsimonious VDJ recombination scenarios were assigned using the TCRdist pipeline. In a later analysis, each TCR beta chain was defined by its CDR3 amino acid sequence together with its V-gene family, and reads lacking a unique V-gene family were excluded. As a way to deal with suspected cross-contamination and a sequencing artifact, a later analysis dropped hundreds of nucleotide sequences that were highly shared and had low generation probability. In a later analysis, a clonal expansion index was calculated for each public chain from normalized within-repertoire ranks of inferred template counts. In a later analysis, generation probabilities were computed with a VDJ recombination model fitted to out-of-frame rearrangements, and the resulting probabilities were checked against IGoR. In a later analysis, hypergeometric tests were used to score TCR-TCR, TCR-HLA and TCR-CMV co-occurrence, with a repertoire-size bias correction applied to TCR pairs. A later analysis estimated false discovery rates by permuting HLA or CMV assignments 20 times. A later analysis grouped co-occurring TCRs with DBSCAN, adding TCRdist sequence similarity when clustering within HLA-allele-positive subsets. Repertoires with fewer than 30,000 or more than 120,000 public chains were left out of co-occurrence clustering, as were about 5 repertoires with anomalous nucleotide sharing. Drawn from immuneACCESS, this table holds only the in-frame rearrangements with V and J called that TCRdb kept. Clones are partly lost; checked studies trace under half to an unresolved V gene and leave the rest unexplained. The D gene and trimming were derived from the DNA, and the V and J assignments and clone size from that table. For this sample, the table gives around 150,000 clones. Over 1% of the sample belongs to the ten largest clones.

The cohort comprised some 700 healthy bone marrow donors. At the time of sampling, all cohort members were nominally healthy, though unrecorded immune exposures were likely present. The donor was CMV seronegative and belonged to the group of 350 to 400 seronegative cohort members. Every donor gave a peripheral blood sample, and the peripheral blood mononuclear cells from that sample were used for TCR beta sequencing. The Qiagen DNeasy Blood Extraction Kit was used to extract genomic DNA from the blood cell samples. Ends trimmed: V by 5 bases, J by 7 bases; bases unmatched to a gene: 4. CDR1 MNHNY and CDR2 SVGAGI are derived from the germline V gene (reference sequence). The CDR3 contains 13 residues, cysteine and phenylalanine counted. Only the CDR3 part of the read is kept: 39 bases, read in frame from the first base.

This receptor was taken from a woman aged 60 to 75 in good health and CMV-seronegative. The sample taken for sequencing was PBMCs. The chain uses TRBV6-6 and TRBJ1-1; TRBD1 aligns with 10 central bases. The CDR3 region has the sequence CASSKGQGIEAFF. The DNA sequence reads TGTGCCAGCAGTAAGGGACAGGGGATTGAAGCTTTCTTT.